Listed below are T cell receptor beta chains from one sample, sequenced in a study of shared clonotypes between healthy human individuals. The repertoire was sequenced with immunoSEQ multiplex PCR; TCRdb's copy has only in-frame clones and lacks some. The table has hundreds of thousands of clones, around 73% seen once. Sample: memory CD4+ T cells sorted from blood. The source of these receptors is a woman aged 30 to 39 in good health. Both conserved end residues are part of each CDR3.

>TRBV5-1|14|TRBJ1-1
CASSLLQKNTEAFF
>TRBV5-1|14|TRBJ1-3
CASSPAVFGNTIYF
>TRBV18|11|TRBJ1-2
CASSIGDGYTF
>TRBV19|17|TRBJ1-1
CASSPDPYRSHGAEAFF
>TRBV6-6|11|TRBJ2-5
CASSYGETQYF
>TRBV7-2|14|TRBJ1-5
CASSLGIRNQPQHF
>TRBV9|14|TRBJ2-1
CASHSGSSYNEQFF
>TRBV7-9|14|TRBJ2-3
CASSKLGITDTQYF
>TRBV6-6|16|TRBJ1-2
CASTKTGGQGIYGYTF
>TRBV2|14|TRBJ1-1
CASRRDGPNTEAFF
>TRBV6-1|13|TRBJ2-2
CASSEDERGELFF
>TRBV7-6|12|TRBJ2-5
CASSSPLLAQYF